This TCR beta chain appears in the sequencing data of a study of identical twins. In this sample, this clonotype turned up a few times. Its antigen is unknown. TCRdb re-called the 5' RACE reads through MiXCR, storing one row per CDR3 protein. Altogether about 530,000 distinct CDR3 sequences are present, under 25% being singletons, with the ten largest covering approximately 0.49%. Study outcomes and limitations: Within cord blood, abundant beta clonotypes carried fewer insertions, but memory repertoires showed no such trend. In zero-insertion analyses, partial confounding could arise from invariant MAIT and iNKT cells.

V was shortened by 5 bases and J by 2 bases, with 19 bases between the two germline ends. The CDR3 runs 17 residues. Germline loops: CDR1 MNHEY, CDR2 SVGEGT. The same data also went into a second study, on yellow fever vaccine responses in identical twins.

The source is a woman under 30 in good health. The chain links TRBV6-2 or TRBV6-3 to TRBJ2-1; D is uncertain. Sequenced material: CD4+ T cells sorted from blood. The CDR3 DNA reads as TGTGCCAGCAGTCAAAAACTTTCGAGGTCGACCTACAATGAGCAGTTCTTC. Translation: CASSQKLSRSTYNEQFF.